The rows below give T cell receptor beta chains drawn from one sample of a study of blood T cell repertoires in COVID-19. The protocol was immunoSEQ multiplex PCR, while the TCRdb copy is restricted to in-frame clones and leaves out a portion. The sample includes more than 100,000 clones, nearly 90% of them seen just once. The sample consisted of peripheral blood. These TCRs come from a woman aged 55 to 70 with COVID-19, enrolled during active disease. The CDR3 runs from the conserved cysteine through the conserved F or W. Fields, in order: clone size, V gene, CDR3 length, J gene, D gene, CDR3 protein, CDR3 DNA. D genes are given only for firm matches. Clone size, where shown, is once, few, many, or a class for clones that have expanded.

NA,TRBV30,14,TRBJ1-2,TRBD1,CAWSRDREVYGYTF,TGTGCCTGGAGTAGGGACAGGGAGGTCTATGGCTACACCTTC
NA,TRBV9,15,TRBJ1-2,TRBD1,CASSVGQGGLWSYTF,TGTGCCAGCAGCGTAGGACAGGGGGGCTTATGGAGCTACACCTTC
NA,TRBV7-9,14,TRBJ2-5,NA,CASSSGSGQETQYF,TGTGCCAGCAGCTCTGGTAGCGGACAAGAGACCCAGTACTTC
NA,TRBV5-4,15,TRBJ2-7,TRBD1,CASSPYRGPPYEQYF,TGTGCCAGCAGCCCATACAGGGGACCCCCCTACGAGCAGTACTTC
NA,TRBV18,12,TRBJ1-1,NA,CASSREGVEAFF,TGTGCCAGCTCAAGAGAAGGGGTTGAAGCTTTCTTT
NA,TRBV5-4,14,TRBJ1-1,TRBD1,CASSRTGEGTEAFF,TGTGCCAGCAGTCGGACAGGGGAGGGCACTGAAGCTTTCTTT
NA,TRBV27,13,TRBJ1-6,NA,CASSQRVNSPLHF,TGTGCCAGCAGCCAGAGGGTTAATTCACCCCTCCACTTT
NA,TRBV10-3,17,TRBJ2-2,TRBD2,CAISESSGGIGAGELFF,TGTGCCATCAGTGAGTCAAGCGGGGGCATTGGCGCCGGGGAGCTGTTTTTT
NA,TRBV11-2,15,TRBJ1-2,TRBD1,CASRLKAGTGVGYTF,TGTGCCAGCCGCCTAAAGGCCGGCACAGGGGTCGGCTACACCTTC
NA,TRBV7-3,15,TRBJ2-3,NA,CASSRVGRGPDTQYF,TGTGCCAGCAGCCGCGTGGGCAGGGGACCAGATACGCAGTATTTT
NA,TRBV4-1,15,TRBJ1-4,TRBD1,CASSQGTGGYEKLFF,TGCGCCAGCAGCCAGGGGACAGGGGGCTATGAAAAACTGTTTTTT
NA,TRBV7-9,15,TRBJ1-5,NA,CASSQTGRGNQPQHF,TGTGCCAGCAGCCAGACAGGTCGCGGCAATCAGCCCCAGCATTTT
NA,TRBV12-3/TRBV12-4,12,TRBJ2-3,NA,CASSPSADTQYF,TGTGCCAGCAGTCCTAGCGCAGATACGCAGTATTTT
NA,TRBV21-1,16,TRBJ1-6,NA,CASSKPGSSYNSPLHF,TGTGCCAGCAGCAAACCGGGGAGCTCCTATAATTCACCCCTCCACTTT
once,TRBV7-3,12,TRBJ2-2,NA,CASSFVPGELFF,TGTGCCAGCAGCTTCGTCCCCGGGGAGCTGTTTTTT
NA,TRBV5-1,12,TRBJ1-4,NA,CASSRDGEKLFF,TGCGCCAGCAGCCGTGACGGGGAAAAACTGTTTTTT
once,TRBV6-2/TRBV6-3,14,TRBJ2-3,TRBD2,CASSSGGSTDTQYF,TGTGCCAGCAGTTCGGGGGGGAGCACAGATACGCAGTATTTT
NA,TRBV29-1,13,TRBJ1-2,TRBD1,CSAGGQGASRYTF,TGCAGCGCCGGAGGACAGGGGGCGTCTCGTTACACCTTC
NA,TRBV3-1/TRBV3-2,17,TRBJ2-3,TRBD1,CASSTRQGVSSADTQYF,TGTGCCAGCAGCACCCGACAGGGGGTGTCGTCCGCAGATACGCAGTATTTT
NA,TRBV19,17,TRBJ1-5,TRBD1,CASSIKQRGGWGQPQHF,TGTGCCAGTAGTATTAAGCAGAGAGGGGGCTGGGGTCAGCCCCAGCATTTT
once,TRBV10-3,15,TRBJ2-2,TRBD1,CAISETGVSAGELFF,TGTGCCATCAGTGAGACAGGGGTATCAGCCGGGGAGCTGTTTTTT
once,TRBV6-6,16,TRBJ2-7,TRBD1,CASSYNIGTGPYEQYF,TGTGCCAGCAGTTACAACATCGGGACAGGGCCTTACGAGCAGTACTTC
NA,TRBV5-4,14,TRBJ1-6,TRBD1,CASRSDRGQSPLHF,TGTGCCAGCAGATCGGACAGGGGGCAATCACCCCTCCACTTT
once,TRBV6-5,15,TRBJ2-7,NA,CASSRPTGGTYEQYF,TGTGCCAGCAGTCGGCCTACTGGCGGAACATACGAGCAGTACTTC
NA,TRBV7-8,15,TRBJ1-1,NA,CASSPRSRSNTEAFF,TGTGCCAGCAGCCCCCGAAGCAGGTCGAACACTGAAGCTTTCTTT
NA,TRBV6-1,15,TRBJ2-6,NA,CASSDDRSFSNVLTF,TGTGCCAGCAGTGATGATCGGAGCTTTTCCAACGTCCTGACTTTC
NA,TRBV27,14,TRBJ1-2,TRBD1,CASRGMGQTYGYTF,TGTGCCAGCAGGGGTATGGGACAGACCTATGGCTACACCTTC
NA,TRBV7-6,12,TRBJ2-2,NA,CASRRGTGELFF,TGTGCCAGCAGGCGTGGTACCGGGGAGCTGTTTTTT
NA,TRBV7-6,19,TRBJ2-1,TRBD1,CASSAPTGTGVSSYNEQFF,TGTGCCAGCAGCGCCCCTACCGGGACAGGGGTAAGCTCCTACAATGAGCAGTTCTTC